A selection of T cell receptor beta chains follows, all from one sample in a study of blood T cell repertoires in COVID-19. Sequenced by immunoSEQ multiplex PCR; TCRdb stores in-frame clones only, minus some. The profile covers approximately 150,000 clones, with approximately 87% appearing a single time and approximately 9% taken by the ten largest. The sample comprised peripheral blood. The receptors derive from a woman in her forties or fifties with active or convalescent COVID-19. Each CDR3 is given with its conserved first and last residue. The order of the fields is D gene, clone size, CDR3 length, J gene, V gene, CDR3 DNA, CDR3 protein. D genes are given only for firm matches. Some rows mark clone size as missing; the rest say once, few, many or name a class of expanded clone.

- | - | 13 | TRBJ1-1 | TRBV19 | TGTGCCAGTAGTATTATAGAGGGCACTGAAGCTTTCTTT | CASSIIEGTEAFF
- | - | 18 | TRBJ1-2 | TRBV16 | TGTGCCAGCAGCCCAATTATACGTACCGCCGGGTTGTCCTATGGCTACACCTTC | CASSPIIRTAGLSYGYTF
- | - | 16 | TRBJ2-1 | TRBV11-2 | TGTGCCAGCGGCCACCCAGGTGAGCGGCACTACAATGAGCAGTTCTTC | CASGHPGERHYNEQFF
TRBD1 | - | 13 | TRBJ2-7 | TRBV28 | TGTGCCAGCAGTTTACACAGGGGGTACGAGCAGTACTTC | CASSLHRGYEQYF
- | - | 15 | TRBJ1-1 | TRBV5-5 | TGTGCCAGCAGCCTGGACAGTAAGCAGGGCACTGAAGCTTTCTTT | CASSLDSKQGTEAFF
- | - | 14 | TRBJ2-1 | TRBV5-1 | TGCGCCAGCAGCTTGGGAGGACAATCTTATGAGCAGTTCTTC | CASSLGGQSYEQFF
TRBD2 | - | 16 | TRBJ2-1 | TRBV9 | TGTGCCAGCAGCCCCCGCTCTAGCGGGTTATACAATGAGCAGTTCTTC | CASSPRSSGLYNEQFF
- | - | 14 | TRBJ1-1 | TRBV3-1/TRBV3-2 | TGTGCCAGCAGCCAAGATTTAAGGCGGAATGAAGCTTTCTTT | CASSQDLRRNEAFF
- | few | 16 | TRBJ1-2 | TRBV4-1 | TGCGCCAGCAGCCAAGTCCGCGACAGCTCACTGGTTGGCTACACCTTC | CASSQVRDSSLVGYTF
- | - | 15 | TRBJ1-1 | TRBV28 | TGTGCCAGCAGGCTAGGAGGGCGTGAGAACACTGAAGCTTTCTTT | CASRLGGRENTEAFF
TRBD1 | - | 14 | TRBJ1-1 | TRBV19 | TGTGCCAGCTCGACCAGACAGGGTTTTACTGAAGCTTTCTTT | CASSTRQGFTEAFF
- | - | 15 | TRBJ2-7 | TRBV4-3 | TGCGCCAGCAGCCAAGACCTGGGCAGTTCCTACGAGCAGTACTTC | CASSQDLGSSYEQYF
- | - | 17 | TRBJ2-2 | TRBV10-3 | TGTGCCATCAGTGAGTCGGAGGGGGCGGCTAACACCGGGGAGCTGTTTTTT | CAISESEGAANTGELFF
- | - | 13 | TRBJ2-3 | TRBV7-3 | TGTGCCAGCAGCTTGAACGCAGGAGATACGCAGTATTTT | CASSLNAGDTQYF
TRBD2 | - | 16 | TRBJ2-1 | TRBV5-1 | TGCGCCAGCAGCCCCGGAGCGGGAGGGCCTCAAAATGAGCAGTTCTTC | CASSPGAGGPQNEQFF
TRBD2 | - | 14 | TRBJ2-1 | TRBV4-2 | TGTGCCAGCAGAGGCGGGAGATATGGGAATGAGCAGTTCTTC | CASRGGRYGNEQFF
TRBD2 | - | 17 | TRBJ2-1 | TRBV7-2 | TGTGCCAGCAGCGCACCGACGGGACTAGCGGGAGGGCATGAGCAGTTCTTC | CASSAPTGLAGGHEQFF
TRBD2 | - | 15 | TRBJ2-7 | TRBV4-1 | TGCGCCAGCAGCCGGCCCGGTCGGGCGGGGGACGAGCAGTACTTC | CASSRPGRAGDEQYF
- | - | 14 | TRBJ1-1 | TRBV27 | TGTGCCAGCAGTTTACTTGGGGGGAGCACTGAAGCTTTCTTT | CASSLLGGSTEAFF
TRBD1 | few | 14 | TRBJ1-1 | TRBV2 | TGTGCCAGCAGCGATGAGACAGGGTCCTCTGAAGCTTTCTTT | CASSDETGSSEAFF
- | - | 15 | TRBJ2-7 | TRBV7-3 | TGTGCCAGCAGCCTCAGCGGACTGGAGACCTACGAGCAGTACTTC | CASSLSGLETYEQYF
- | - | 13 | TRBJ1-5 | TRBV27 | TGTGCCAGCAGGAGGAACCCGGATCAGCCCCAGCATTTT | CASRRNPDQPQHF
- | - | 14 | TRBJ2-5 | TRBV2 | TGTGCCAGCACCTTAAGGGGGGGCCAAGAGACCCAGTACTTC | CASTLRGGQETQYF
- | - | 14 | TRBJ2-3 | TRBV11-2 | TGTGCCAGCAGCTTAGACAGGGTTGCTGATACGCAGTATTTT | CASSLDRVADTQYF
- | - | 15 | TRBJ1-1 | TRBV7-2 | TGTGCCAGCAGCTTTGAAGCGGCCCGGAACACTGAAGCTTTCTTT | CASSFEAARNTEAFF
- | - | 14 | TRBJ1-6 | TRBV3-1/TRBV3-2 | TGTGCCAGCTCCCCGGGGAGGGATAATTCACCCCTCCACTTT | CASSPGRDNSPLHF
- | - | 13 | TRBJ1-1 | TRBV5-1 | TGCGCCAGCAGTCCCTCGGGGGGCGGTGAAGCTTTCTTT | CASSPSGGGEAFF
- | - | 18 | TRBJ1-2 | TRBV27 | TGTGCCAGCAGTTTGCTTTATCCACCCAGGGATTGGGACTATGGCTACACCTTC | CASSLLYPPRDWDYGYTF
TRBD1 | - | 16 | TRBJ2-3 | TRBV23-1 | TGCGCCAGCAGTCACGATGACAGGGTGCACACAGATACGCAGTATTTT | CASSHDDRVHTDTQYF
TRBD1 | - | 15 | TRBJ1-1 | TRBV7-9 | TGTGCCAGCAGCCTGGGGGGGACAGGGGCCACTGAAGCTTTCTTT | CASSLGGTGATEAFF
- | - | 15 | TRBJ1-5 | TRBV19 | TGTGCCAGTAGTATTGTCAGGGAAGGCAATCAGCCCCAGCATTTT | CASSIVREGNQPQHF
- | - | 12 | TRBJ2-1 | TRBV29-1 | TGCAGCGTGGACAGCACCTACAATGAGCAGTTCTTC | CSVDSTYNEQFF
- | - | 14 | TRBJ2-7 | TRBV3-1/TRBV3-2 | TGTGCCAGCAGCTCTCAGACCTCCCCGGGCGAGCAGTACTTC | CASSSQTSPGEQYF
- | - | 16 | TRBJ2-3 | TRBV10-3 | TGTGCCATCAGCTCCTGGGGGCCACCTGCAACAGATACGCAGTATTTT | CAISSWGPPATDTQYF
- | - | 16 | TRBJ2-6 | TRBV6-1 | TGTGCCAGCAGTGAATCCCAGGGTAGTGGGGCCAACGTCCTGACTTTC | CASSESQGSGANVLTF
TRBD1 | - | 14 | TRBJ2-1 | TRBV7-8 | TGTGCCAGCAGGGGACAGGGGAATTACAATGAGCAGTTCTTC | CASRGQGNYNEQFF
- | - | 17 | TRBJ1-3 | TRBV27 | TGTGCCAGCAGTCCCACCCGGCAGGGCATAACTGGAAACACCATATATTTT | CASSPTRQGITGNTIYF
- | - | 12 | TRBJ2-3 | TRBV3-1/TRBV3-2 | TGTGCCAGCAGCCAAGATCCCCGGGGGCAGTATTTT | CASSQDPRGQYF
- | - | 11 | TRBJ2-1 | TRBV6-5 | TGTGCCAGCAGGCAGGGCAATGAGCAGTTCTTC | CASRQGNEQFF
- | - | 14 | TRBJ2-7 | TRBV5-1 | TGCGCCAGCAGCTGGGGCGTGGATTTTTACGAGCAGTACTTC | CASSWGVDFYEQYF
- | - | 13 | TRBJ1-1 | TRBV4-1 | TGCGCCAGCAGCTTTGGAGGGAGCACTGAAGCTTTCTTT | CASSFGGSTEAFF
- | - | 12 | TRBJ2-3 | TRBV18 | TGTGCCAGCTCACCGCAGACAGATACGCAGTATTTT | CASSPQTDTQYF
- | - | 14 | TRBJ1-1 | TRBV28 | TGTGCCAGCAGTTCCTCTTGGGAGGGTGCTGAAGCTTTCTTT | CASSSSWEGAEAFF
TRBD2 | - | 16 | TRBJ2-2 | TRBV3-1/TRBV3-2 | TGTGCCAGCAGCCCCGGGACTAGCGGGGGATACGGGGAGCTGTTTTTT | CASSPGTSGGYGELFF
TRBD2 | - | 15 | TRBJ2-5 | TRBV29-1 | TGCAGCGTATCCGGGACTAGCGGGAGCCAAGAGACCCAGTACTTC | CSVSGTSGSQETQYF
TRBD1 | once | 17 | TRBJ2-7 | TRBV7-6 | TGTGCCAGCAGCTTAGCTGGACAGGGAGGTCGGACCTACGAGCAGTACTTC | CASSLAGQGGRTYEQYF
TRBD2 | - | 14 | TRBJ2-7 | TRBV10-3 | TGTGCCACCTTTGCTAGCGGGGATTCCTACGAGCAGTACTTC | CATFASGDSYEQYF